These 22 T cell receptor beta chains were sequenced from one sample in a study of T cells in Graves' hyperthyroidism and ophthalmopathy. The TCR beta CDR3 regions underwent amplification using RNA transcripts as the source. The HTBI primer set served for first-round RT-PCR of the TCR CDR3. MiXCR, run by TCRdb on the multiplex PCR reads, gives a single entry per CDR3 protein. The sample consists of more than 550,000 distinct CDR3 sequences, roughly a sixth of them appearing once. Sequenced input: blood. The origin of the receptors is a man aged 50-60 years with Graves' hyperthyroidism.

Note on this clonotype: A much larger clone lies a single base off, so this may be a read error. This chain connects TRBV30 to TRBJ1-2; no reliable D call. The CDR3 length is 12 residues. Per the germline V gene, CDR1 is GTSNPN and CDR2 is SVGIG (reference sequence). The V end was cut by 4 bases, the J end by 9 bases, with 15 bases between. The CDR3 DNA follows: TGTGCCTGGACTAAGATCAGATCGAGCTACACCTTC. Its translation is CAWTKIRSSYTF. Full variable domain (missing parts from reference TRBV30 and TRBJ1-2): SQTIHQWPATLVQPVGSPLSLECTVEGTSNPNLYWYRQAAGRGLQLLFYSVGIGQISSEVPQNLSASRPQDRQFILSSKKLLLSDSGFYLCAWTKIRSSYTFGSGTRLTVV.

This chain links TRBV29-1 with TRBJ1-5; a possible D gene is TRBD1 (5 bases). This CDR3 has 15 residues. V dropped 4 bases and J dropped 0 bases, with 13 bases sitting between them. Germline V gene data show CDR1 as SQVTM and CDR2 as ANQGSEA. The CDR3 region has the DNA TGCAGCGTTGTGCAGGGCCCACATAGCAATCAGCCCCAGCATTTT. It is translated as CSVVQGPHSNQPQHF.

This clonotype was counted ten times or more. This chain connects TRBV6-1 to TRBJ2-7, with 9 bases lining up with TRBD2. The V gene's germline CDR1 is MNHNS and CDR2 SASEGT. The trim removed 5 bases at V and 3 bases at J, leaving 8 bases unmatched. The CDR3 is made up of 15 amino acids. This CDR3 is CASSLVAGELYEQYF. In nucleotides, the CDR3 is TGTGCCAGCAGTTTAGTAGCGGGAGAGCTCTACGAGCAGTACTTC.

Ten or more counts support this clonotype. The chain carries TRBV7-9 and TRBJ1-1; tentatively, D is TRBD1 (5 bases). Trimming cost V 7 bases and J 0 bases, with 18 bases left between them. The CDR3 has 16 amino acids. The germline gives CDR1 SEHNR, CDR2 FQNEAQ (reference sequence). DNA for the CDR3: TGTGCCAGCATCCTTAATAAAGACAGCATGAACACTGAAGCTTTCTTT. This sequence encodes CASILNKDSMNTEAFF.

This clonotype was found many times. V is TRBV12-3 or TRBV12-4 and J is TRBJ2-1; 10 nucleotides match TRBD2. Germline trimming cut 8 bases from V and 6 bases from J; bases unmatched to any gene: 7. The CDR3 extends over 14 amino acids. This CDR3 is CASLRTSGINEQFF. The CDR3 DNA is TGTGCCAGCTTGCGGACTAGCGGAATCAATGAGCAGTTCTTC.

This clonotype has at least ten counts. The gene calls are TRBV24-1 and TRBJ1-1, with a tentative D call TRBD1 (6 bases). Germline CDR1 reads KGHDR; CDR2 reads SFDVKD. The V and J ends lost 10 bases and 2 bases respectively, with 10 bases between them. The CDR3 is 12 amino acids. The CDR3: CATRDINTEAFF. The CDR3 coding sequence is TGTGCCACTCGGGACATAAACACTGAAGCTTTCTTT.

Ten or more counts support this clonotype. The chain carries TRBV27 and TRBJ2-7; 11 positions match TRBD2. Per the germline V gene, CDR1 is MNHEY and CDR2 is SMNVEV (reference sequence). CDR3 length: 15 residues. The V and J ends lost 4 bases and 2 bases, in that order; junction bases with no gene match: 4. In DNA, the CDR3 is TGTGCCAGCAGTTGGGGACTAGCGGCAACCTACGAGCAGTACTTC. It is translated as CASSWGLAATYEQYF.

The sample holds many counts of this clonotype. The genes are TRBV7-6 and TRBJ2-5; D is unresolved. Germline V CDR1 and CDR2: SGHVS, FNYEAQ. The V gene lost 8 bases and the J gene lost 0 bases, with 19 bases spanning the gap. This CDR3 is 16 amino acids long. DNA of the CDR3: TGTGCCAGCGGTCCTCACCCCGGGCAGTACCAAGAGACCCAGTACTTC. Encoded protein: CASGPHPGQYQETQYF.

Ten or more counts support this clonotype. The chain employs TRBV7-3 and TRBJ2-7, with 13 bases aligning to TRBD2. V lost 4 bases to trimming and J lost 5 bases; unmatched junction nucleotides: 5. The length of the CDR3 is 15 residues. Germline values: CDR1 SGHTA, CDR2 FQGTGA. CDR3 amino acids: CASSSRTSGSDEQYF. CDR3 nucleotides: TGTGCCAGCAGCTCACGGACTAGCGGGAGTGACGAGCAGTACTTC. Combining the CDR3 with reference TRBV7-3 and TRBJ2-7 gives the whole variable domain GAGVSQTPSNKVTEKGKYVELRCDPISGHTALYWYRQSLGQGPEFLIYFQGTGAADDSGLPNDRFFAVRPEGSVSTLKIQRTERGDSAVYLCASSSRTSGSDEQYFGPGTRLTVT.

This clonotype was recorded a few times. A clone one base away is much larger, so this may be a read error. The V call is TRBV2, the J call TRBJ2-1; 11 positions agree with TRBD2. The V segment lost 6 bases and the J segment 4 bases; nucleotides outside the gene matches: 5. CDR1 SNHLY and CDR2 FYNNEI come from the germline V gene. The CDR3 contains 15 residues. CDR3: CASRGSSGGYNEQFF. The CDR3 DNA reads TGTGCCAGCAGGGGGTCTAGCGGGGGGTACAATGAGCAGTTCTTC.

This clonotype was found many times. V and J are TRBV30 and TRBJ1-4, with D maybe TRBD1 (6 bases). The CDR3 consists of 14 residues. Trimming took 2 bases from V and 5 from J, leaving 12 bases between them. CDR1 and CDR2 (germline): GTSNPN, SVGIG (reference sequence). CDR3 loop: CAWSTGQQNEKLFF. DNA for the CDR3: TGTGCCTGGAGTACTGGACAGCAGAATGAAAAACTGTTTTTT.

V usage is TRBV29-1 and J usage is TRBJ2-1; possible D gene TRBD2, 5 bases. The CDR3 is 13 amino acids. Trimming stripped 4 bases from V and 4 bases from J, with 11 bases between. CDR1 and CDR2 from the germline V gene are SQVTM and ANQGSEA. The CDR3 loop reads CSVGGVRYNEQFF. The CDR3 region has the DNA TGCAGCGTTGGGGGAGTGAGGTACAATGAGCAGTTCTTC.

This rearrangement joins TRBV5-1 to TRBJ2-1, with 11 bases matching TRBD2. The CDR3 loop spans 15 amino acids. Looked up from germline, CDR1 is SGHRS and CDR2 is YFSETQ. V shed 5 bases and J 7 bases; nucleotides not matched to a gene: 8. In nucleotides, the CDR3 is TGCGCCAGCAGTTCCGGGACTAGCGGTTGGAATGAGCAGTTCTTC. As protein: CASSSGTSGWNEQFF.

With respect to this clonotype: The junction differs from germline at one of its ends, possibly a read error. The chain recombines TRBV12-3 or TRBV12-4 with TRBJ2-7; tentative D call: TRBD2 (6 bases). The CDR3 loop spans 13 amino acids. The CDR3 bases are TGTGCCAGCGGTTTTTCGGGAGCCTACGAGCAGTACTTC. Amino acid sequence: CASGFSGAYEQYF.

This clonotype occurred many times. The V call is TRBV19, the J call TRBJ2-5; a weak D match, TRBD2 (5 bases). This CDR3 is built from 14 residues. Germline CDR1 and CDR2: LNHDA and SQIVND (reference sequence). V gave up 5 bases and J gave up 1 base, with 11 bases separating them. The CDR3 is CASSRRQAQETQYF. The DNA for the CDR3 is TGTGCCAGTAGTCGGAGGCAGGCCCAAGAGACCCAGTACTTC.

This clonotype was seen ten or more times. The chain uses TRBV28 and TRBJ1-2; TRBD1 aligns across 8 bases. Germline V gives CDR1 MDHEN, CDR2 SYDVKM. The CDR3 spans 14 residues. After removal of 5 bases from V and 5 bases from J, the junction contained 7 bases not matched to a gene. CDR3 nucleotide sequence: TGTGCCAGCAGTCGCCGGGACAGGAGGTATGGCTACACCTTC. It codes for CASSRRDRRYGYTF.

This clonotype has a count of ten or more. CDR3 sequence (DNA): TGTGCCAGCAGCCAAGCAGGCAGCGGGGTCTCCTACGAGCAGTACTTC. This gives the protein CASSQAGSGVSYEQYF. V gene TRBV14 combines with J gene TRBJ2-7; 7 bases agree with TRBD2. Germline assignment: CDR1 SGHDN and CDR2 FVKESK. The trim removed 1 base at V and 0 bases at J, leaving 6 bases unmatched. The CDR3 covers 16 residues.

The chain has TRBV28 and TRBJ2-3, with 8 positions matching TRBD1. This CDR3 is built from 17 residues. CDR1 and CDR2 (germline): MDHEN, SYDVKM. V dropped 2 bases and J dropped 0; count of bases not matched to a gene: 7. The CDR3 coding sequence is TGTGCCAGCAGTTTAGGTCCAGGGGGCCCCAGCACAGATACGCAGTATTTT. This translates into CASSLGPGGPSTDTQYF.

The V call is TRBV28, the J call TRBJ1-6; no firm D call. CDR3 length equals 12 residues. The V end lost 4 bases, the J end lost 8 bases, and 6 bases lay between the germline ends. Germline V gene lookup returns CDR1 MDHEN and CDR2 SYDVKM. CDR3 nucleotide sequence: TGTGCCAGCAGTTCCACACATTCACCCCTCCACTTT. Translation: CASSSTHSPLHF. The entire variable domain, with the rest obtained from reference TRBV28 and TRBJ1-6, is as follows: DVKVTQSSRYLVKRTGEKVFLECVQDMDHENMFWYRQDPGLGLRLIYFSYDVKMKEKGDIPEGYSVSREKKERFSLILESASTNQTSMYLCASSSTHSPLHFGNGTRLTVT.

V is TRBV7-9 and J is TRBJ2-2; TRBD2 matches at 13 bases. The CDR3 extends over 16 amino acids. The germline V gene encodes CDR1 SEHNR and CDR2 FQNEAQ (reference sequence). V shed 2 bases, J shed 6 bases, and the junction held 3 bases outside the gene matches. CDR3 loop: CASSLRLAGGAGELFF. The CDR3 coding sequence is TGTGCCAGCAGCTTAAGACTAGCGGGAGGCGCCGGGGAGCTGTTTTTT.

The chain joins TRBV7-2 to TRBJ2-3, with unresolved D. V lost 1 base and J 2 bases, leaving 7 bases between the germline ends. Per the germline V gene, CDR1 is SGHTA and CDR2 is FQGNSA. The CDR3 runs to 14 residues. DNA for the CDR3: TGTGCCAGCAGCTTAGTGCCCGTCACAGATACGCAGTATTTT. This sequence encodes CASSLVPVTDTQYF. The full variable domain, in which reference TRBV7-2 and TRBJ2-3 provide the parts outside the CDR3, is GAGVSQSPSNKVTEKGKDVELRCDPISGHTALYWYRQSLGQGLEFLIYFQGNSAPDKSGLPSDRFSAERTGGSVSTLTIQRTQQEDSAVYLCASSLVPVTDTQYFGPGTRLTVL.

This clonotype has more than one count but fewer than ten. V gene TRBV19 combines with J gene TRBJ2-3, with 8 bases that match TRBD2. Unmatched junction bases numbered 11, after V lost 8 bases and J lost 4 bases. The length of the CDR3 is 15 residues. Germline V gene sequence: CDR1 LNHDA, CDR2 SQIVND (reference sequence). The CDR3 here is CASGGLARGADTQYF. CDR3 in DNA: TGTGCCAGTGGAGGACTAGCACGAGGTGCAGATACGCAGTATTTT.